This TCR beta chain came from a study of OX40 agonist ivuxolimab in advanced cancers. About the study as a whole: The costimulatory receptor OX40 (CD134) was targeted by ivuxolimab, a fully human IgG2 agonistic monoclonal antibody. Of the roughly 52 patients in dose escalation, about 20 had hepatocellular carcinoma, around 15 had melanoma, 9 had renal cell carcinoma and 9 had head and neck cancer. Intravenous ivuxolimab was administered to patients every 2 weeks at six dose levels: 0.01, 0.1, 0.3, 1.5, 3 and 10 mg/kg. The paper describes the monotherapy dose-escalation part (N ≈ 50 patients) of the phase I trial of ivuxolimab. Partial responses occurred in three dose-escalation patients: two with cutaneous melanoma and one with hepatocellular carcinoma. In the dose-escalation cohort, over 65% of patients were male, and the mean age was around 60 years, with a range of roughly 23 to 85. Patients were allowed to have had prior anti-PD-1, anti-PD-L1 or anti-CTLA-4 therapy, and around 37% of the dose-escalation patients had previously received checkpoint inhibitors. The point of sequencing TCRbeta in the periphery was to test whether ivuxolimab changed TCR sequence diversity and drove clonal T-cell expansion. Study-wide conclusions, independent of this receptor: Which antigens the clonally expanded peripheral T cells were specific for was not determined. Partial responders in the 0.1-3.0 mg/kg groups had among the lowest normalized peripheral clonal expansion, especially among CD8+ T cells. Low levels of normalized T-cell clonal expansion were also shown by some nonresponding patients. At doses of 0.1 to 3.0 mg/kg, clonal expansion of both CD4+ and CD8+ blood T cells was observed from baseline to week 6. After ivuxolimab, more expanded clones were found on average in CD8+ T cells than in CD4+ T cells.

Remarks on this clone: It has no known antigen specificity. No base quality information exists; no much larger clone differs at one position.

Patients with a history of autoimmune disease or receiving systemic immunosuppression were excluded from the trial. Peripheral blood for TCR sequencing was collected from all dose cohorts at baseline, on cycle 4 day 1, and on cycle 7 day 1. Samples came from an open-label, multicenter, first-in-human phase I dose-escalation trial of ivuxolimab. Adults with locally advanced or metastatic head and neck squamous cell, hepatocellular, melanoma or renal cell carcinoma were enrolled in the trial. Before TCR sequencing, CD4+ T cells and CD8+ T cells were sorted from peripheral blood as separate populations. Genomic DNA was isolated from the sorted cells so that the TCRbeta CDR3 region could be sequenced. The immunoSEQ Assay was used to sequence the TCRbeta CDR3 regions. TCRdb mirrors the immuneACCESS table, restricted to in-frame sequences. Some clones are absent from its copies; in checked studies, under half trace to an unresolved V gene, and the reason for the others is unknown. Across this sample there are fewer than 75,000 clones, with roughly nine tenths seen only once. The ten largest clones take up about 0.7% of the sample.

Taken from the germline V gene, the CDR1 and CDR2 loops are SGHRS and YFSETQ. V loses 7 bases, J loses 1 base, and the germline ends lie 14 bases apart. The CDR3 has 14 amino acids, counting the end cysteine and phenylalanine. Only the CDR3 DNA is retained, 42 bases long and in frame from the first base. The chain is assembled from TRBV5-1 and TRBJ1-1; the D segment cannot be called with confidence. The starting material was CD4+ or CD8+ T cells sorted from blood, obtained in a trial of the OX40 agonist ivuxolimab. This sequence was found in an adult with an advanced solid tumor such as melanoma, head and neck, liver or kidney cancer. The CDR3 reads CASGPSPGNTEAFF. The DNA reads as follows: TGCGCCAGCGGCCCATCCCCCGGGAACACTGAAGCTTTCTTT.